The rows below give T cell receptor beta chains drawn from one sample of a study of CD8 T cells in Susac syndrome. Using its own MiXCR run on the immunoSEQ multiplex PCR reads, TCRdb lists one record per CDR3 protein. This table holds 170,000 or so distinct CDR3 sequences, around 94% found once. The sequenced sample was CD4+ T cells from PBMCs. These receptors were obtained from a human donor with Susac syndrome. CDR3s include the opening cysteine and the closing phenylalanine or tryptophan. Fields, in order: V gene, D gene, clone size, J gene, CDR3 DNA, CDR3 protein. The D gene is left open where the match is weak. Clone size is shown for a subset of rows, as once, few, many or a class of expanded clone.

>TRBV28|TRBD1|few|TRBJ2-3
TGTGCCAGCAGTCGAGGGGGCACTGATACGCAGTATTTT
CASSRGGTDTQYF
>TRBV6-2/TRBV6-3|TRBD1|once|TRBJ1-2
TGTGCCAGCAGTGCTACAGGGGGCGGTGGCTACACCTTC
CASSATGGGGYTF
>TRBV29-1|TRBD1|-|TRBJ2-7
TGCAGCGTTGGAGACAGGGGGAGTGAGCAGTACTTC
CSVGDRGSEQYF
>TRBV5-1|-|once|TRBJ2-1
TGCGCCAGCAGCTCTGTGGACAGTTCCAATGAGCAGTTCTTC
CASSSVDSSNEQFF
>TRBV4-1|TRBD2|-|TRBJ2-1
TGCGCCAGCAGCCAAGATCCCCGACTAGCGGGAGCCAATGAGCAGTTCTTC
CASSQDPRLAGANEQFF
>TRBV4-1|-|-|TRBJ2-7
TGCGCCAGCAGCCAAGTGGGGGGAACCTACGAGCAGTACTTC
CASSQVGGTYEQYF
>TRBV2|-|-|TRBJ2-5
TGTGCCAGCAAAATACTACTTACTGAGACCCAGTACTTC
CASKILLTETQYF
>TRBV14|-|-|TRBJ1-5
TGTGCCAGCAGCCAAGAACGGACAGCCCTTGGGAATCAGCCCCAGCATTTT
CASSQERTALGNQPQHF
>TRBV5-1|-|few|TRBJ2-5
TGCGCCAGCTCCGGGGACGTCGAGACCCAGTACTTC
CASSGDVETQYF
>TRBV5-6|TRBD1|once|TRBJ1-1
TGTGCCAGCAGCCCCCAGGGGGCCTATACTGAAGCTTTCTTT
CASSPQGAYTEAFF
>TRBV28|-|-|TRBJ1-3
TGTGCCAGCAGTTTTTGGCAGGGAGGCGGCTCTGGAAACACCATATATTTT
CASSFWQGGGSGNTIYF
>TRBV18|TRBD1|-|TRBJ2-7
TGTGCCAGCTCGCAGAGCGGGACAGGGTACTCCTACGAGCAGTACTTC
CASSQSGTGYSYEQYF
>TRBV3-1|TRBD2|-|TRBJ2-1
TGTGCCGTAGGGACTAGCGGAAACAATGAGCAGTTCTTC
CAVGTSGNNEQFF
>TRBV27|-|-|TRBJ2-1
TGTGCCAGCAGTTTTGACCGCATCGGAGACAATGAGCAGTTCTTC
CASSFDRIGDNEQFF
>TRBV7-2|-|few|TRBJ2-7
TGTGCCAGCAGCCGAGGGCTAGTGAGCGAGCAGTACTTC
CASSRGLVSEQYF
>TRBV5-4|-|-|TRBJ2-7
TGTGCCAGCAGCTTGGAAGGGGGTATCTACGAGCAGTACTTC
CASSLEGGIYEQYF
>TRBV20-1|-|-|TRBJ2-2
TGCAGTGCTAGATTACAGGAGGACTCCGGGCGGGACGTCACCGGGGAGCTGTTTTTT
CSARLQEDSGRDVTGELFF
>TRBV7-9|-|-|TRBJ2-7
TGTGCCAGCAGCAAGGCTAGCGAGCAGTACTTC
CASSKASEQYF
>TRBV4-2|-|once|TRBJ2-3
TGTGCCAGCAGCCAAGGAAGGGGGATGGATACGCAGTATTTT
CASSQGRGMDTQYF
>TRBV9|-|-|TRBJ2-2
TGTGCCAGCAGCGTAGGGGCTGAATACACCGGGGAGCTGTTTTTT
CASSVGAEYTGELFF
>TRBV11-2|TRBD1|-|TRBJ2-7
TGTGCCAGCAGCTTAGGAAGACAGGGGTCCCACGAGCAGTACTTC
CASSLGRQGSHEQYF
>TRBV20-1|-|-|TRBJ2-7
TGCAGTGCTAGCGGCTACGAGCAGTACTTC
CSASGYEQYF
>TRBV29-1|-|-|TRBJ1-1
TGCAGCGTTGAAGTCTACAGAAACACTGAAGCTTTCTTT
CSVEVYRNTEAFF
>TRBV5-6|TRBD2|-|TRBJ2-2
TGTGCCAGCAGCTTCGCGGGGGGGGCCGGGGAGCTGTTTTTT
CASSFAGGAGELFF
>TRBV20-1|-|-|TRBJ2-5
TGCAGTGCTAGAATACAGGCCCCTTACCAAGAGACCCAGTACTTC
CSARIQAPYQETQYF
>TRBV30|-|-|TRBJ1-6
TGTGCCTGGAGTGTACAGACACTCAATTCACCCCTCCACTTT
CAWSVQTLNSPLHF
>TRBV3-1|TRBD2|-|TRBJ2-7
TGTGCCAGCACCCTGGGAGGGGACGAGCAGTACTTC
CASTLGGDEQYF
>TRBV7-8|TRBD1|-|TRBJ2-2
TGTGCCAGCAGCAGCCGGACAGGCACCGGGGAGCTGTTTTTT
CASSSRTGTGELFF
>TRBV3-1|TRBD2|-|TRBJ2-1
TGTGCCAGCAGCCAACAAAATAGCGGGAGCTCCTACAATGAGCAGTTCTTC
CASSQQNSGSSYNEQFF
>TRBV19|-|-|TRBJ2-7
TGTGCCAGTAGTATAGACGGACGGCCCTCCTACGAGCAGTACTTC
CASSIDGRPSYEQYF
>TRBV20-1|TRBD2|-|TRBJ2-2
TGCAGTGCTGGACTAGCGGGAGTCTTTGGTCCCGGGGAGCTGTTTTTT
CSAGLAGVFGPGELFF
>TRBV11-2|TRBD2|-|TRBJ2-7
TGTGCCAGCAGCCCCACTAGCGGGAGGTTTAGCTCCTACGAGCAGTACTTC
CASSPTSGRFSSYEQYF
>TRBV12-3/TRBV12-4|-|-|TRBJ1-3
TGTGCCAGCAGTCTGTGGGGCGGTAGTGCCTCTGGAAACACCATATATTTT
CASSLWGGSASGNTIYF
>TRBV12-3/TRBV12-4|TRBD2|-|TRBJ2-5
TGTGCCAGCAGAAGACTAGCGGGGGAGACCCAGTACTTC
CASRRLAGETQYF
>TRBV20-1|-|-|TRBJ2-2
TGCAGTGCTAGAAGGCTTCCCGCCGGGGAGCTGTTTTTT
CSARRLPAGELFF
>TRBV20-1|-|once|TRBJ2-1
TGCAGTGCCCGGCTAAACAGGGTTGGTGAGCAGTTCTTC
CSARLNRVGEQFF
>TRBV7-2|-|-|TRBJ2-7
TGTGCCAGCAGCTTGACCCCTAGGGGAGAGCAGTACTTC
CASSLTPRGEQYF
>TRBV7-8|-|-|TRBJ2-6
TGTGCCAGCAGCTCCGGACAGCACGGGGCCAACGTCCTGACTTTC
CASSSGQHGANVLTF
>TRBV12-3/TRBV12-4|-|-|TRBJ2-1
TGTGCCAGCAGTTTAGCGGGAGTCAATGAGCAGTTCTTC
CASSLAGVNEQFF
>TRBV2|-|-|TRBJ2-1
TGTGCCAGCAGACGAAACCATGAGCAGTTCTTC
CASRRNHEQFF
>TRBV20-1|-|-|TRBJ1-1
TGCAGTGCTAGGAGGGCGAACACTGAAGCTTTCTTT
CSARRANTEAFF
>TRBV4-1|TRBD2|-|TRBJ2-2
TGCGCCAGCAGCCAAGACCGCGGGGGGGCCTACACCGGGGAGCTGTTTTTT
CASSQDRGGAYTGELFF
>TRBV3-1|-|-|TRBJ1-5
TGTGCCAGCAGCTCCGATGGGGGGGGGAACAATCAGCCCCAGCATTTT
CASSSDGGGNNQPQHF
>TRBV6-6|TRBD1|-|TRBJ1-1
TGTGCCAGCAGTCCAGGGGGGGCCTTGAACACTGAAGCTTTCTTT
CASSPGGALNTEAFF
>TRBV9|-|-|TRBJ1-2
TGTGCCAGCAGCGTAATGGGAGGCGGCTATGGCTACACCTTC
CASSVMGGGYGYTF
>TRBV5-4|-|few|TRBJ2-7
TGTGCCAGCAGCTTGGAAACAGGAGACGAGCAGTACTTC
CASSLETGDEQYF
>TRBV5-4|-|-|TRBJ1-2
TGTGCCAGCAGCCGCCTTACTGGACTGAACTATGGCTACACCTTC
CASSRLTGLNYGYTF